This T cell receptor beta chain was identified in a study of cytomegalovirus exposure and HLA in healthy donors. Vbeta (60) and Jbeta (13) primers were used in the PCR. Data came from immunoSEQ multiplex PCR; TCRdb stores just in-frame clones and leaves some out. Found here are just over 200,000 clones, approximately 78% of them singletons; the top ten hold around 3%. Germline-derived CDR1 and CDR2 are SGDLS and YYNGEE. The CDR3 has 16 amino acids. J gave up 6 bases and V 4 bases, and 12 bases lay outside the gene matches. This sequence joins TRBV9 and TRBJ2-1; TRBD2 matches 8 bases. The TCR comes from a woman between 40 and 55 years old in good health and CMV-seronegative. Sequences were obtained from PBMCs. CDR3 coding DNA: TGTGCCAGCAGCCGTCAAACCGGGACTAGAGGCAATGAGCAGTTCTTC. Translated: CASSRQTGTRGNEQFF.